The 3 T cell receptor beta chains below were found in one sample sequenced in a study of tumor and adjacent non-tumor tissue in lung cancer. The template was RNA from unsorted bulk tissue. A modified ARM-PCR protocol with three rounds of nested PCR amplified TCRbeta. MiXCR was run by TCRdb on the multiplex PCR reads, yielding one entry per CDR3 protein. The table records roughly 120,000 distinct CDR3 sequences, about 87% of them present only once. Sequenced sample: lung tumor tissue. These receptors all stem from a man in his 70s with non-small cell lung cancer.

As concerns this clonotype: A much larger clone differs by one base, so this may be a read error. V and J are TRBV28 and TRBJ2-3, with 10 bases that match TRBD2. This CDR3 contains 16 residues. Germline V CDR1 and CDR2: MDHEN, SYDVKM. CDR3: CASSGPGLASTDTEYF. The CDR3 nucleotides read TGTGCCAGCAGTGGGCCGGGACTAGCGAGCACAGATACGGAGTATTTT.

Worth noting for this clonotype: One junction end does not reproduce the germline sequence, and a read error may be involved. The CDR3 is CTSSGLAGVVETRYF. The DNA for the CDR3 is TGTACCAGCAGCGGGCTAGCGGGAGTTGTGGAGACCCGGTACTTC. The chain links TRBV12-3 or TRBV12-4 to TRBJ2-5, with 10 bases aligning to TRBD2. The CDR3 sequence is 15 residues long.

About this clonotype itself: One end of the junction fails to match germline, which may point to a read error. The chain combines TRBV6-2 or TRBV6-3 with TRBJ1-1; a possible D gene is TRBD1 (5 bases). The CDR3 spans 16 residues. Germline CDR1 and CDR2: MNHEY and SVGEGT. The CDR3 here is CASCSATCIRGTEALF. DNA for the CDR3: TGTGCCAGCTGTTCGGCGACATGCATAAGGGGAACTGAAGCTTTGTTT.